Shown below are 7 T cell receptor beta chains from a single sample sequenced in a study of lymphopenia after photon versus proton radiotherapy. Sequencing was performed with immunoSEQ multiplex PCR; in TCRdb, only in-frame clones are kept and a portion is missing. The table has some 20,000 clones, roughly 86% seen once; the top ten hold roughly 2.6%. Sequencing was performed on peripheral blood, taken from a patient treated with photon-based radiotherapy. All receptors derive from a woman between 45 and 60 years old with pancreatic cancer.

V is TRBV19 and J is TRBJ2-3; 7 nucleotides agree with TRBD2. V lost 6 bases to trimming and J lost 6 bases; unmatched junction nucleotides: 9. Germline assignment: CDR1 LNHDA and CDR2 SQIVND (reference sequence). There are 14 residues in the CDR3. The CDR3 spells CASRAGLESDTQYF. CDR3 nucleotide sequence: TGTGCCAGTAGAGCCGGACTAGAGTCTGATACGCAGTATTTT.

The chain uses TRBV11-1 and TRBJ2-2; D unclear. Trimming took 0 bases from V and 5 from J, leaving 7 bases between them. Germline lookup yields CDR1 SGHAT and CDR2 FQDESV (reference sequence). The CDR3 is 14 amino acids. The CDR3 DNA is TGTGCCAGCAGCTTAGCCCTAGTTACCGGGGAGCTGTTTTTT. This codes for CASSLALVTGELFF. Full variable domain (missing parts from reference TRBV11-1 and TRBJ2-2): EAEVAQSPRYKITEKSQAVAFWCDPISGHATLYWYRQILGQGPELLVQFQDESVVDDSQLPKDRFSAERLKGVDSTLKIQPAELGDSAMYLCASSLALVTGELFFGEGSRLTVL.

V usage is TRBV6-5 and J usage is TRBJ2-1; 7 nucleotides match TRBD1. CDR1 is MNHEY, CDR2 SVGAGI, per germline. The CDR3 is 14 residues long. J gave up 9 bases and V 0 bases, and 5 bases lay outside the gene matches. CDR3 region: CASSYSEGAPEQFF. CDR3 DNA sequence: TGTGCCAGCAGTTACTCAGAGGGGGCGCCTGAGCAGTTCTTC.

This chain connects TRBV2 to TRBJ1-1; D remains ambiguous. CDR1 and CDR2 (germline): SNHLY, FYNNEI. The CDR3 spans 13 residues. Trimming removed 3 bases at V and 1 base at J, with 6 bases between. In DNA, the CDR3 is TGTGCCAGCAGTGACAGCCGGAACACTGAAGCTTTCTTT. Translated, it gives CASSDSRNTEAFF.

The CDR3 here is CASSLATGGEAFF. CDR3 DNA sequence: TGTGCCAGCAGCTTAGCGACTGGGGGTGAAGCTTTCTTT. This chain uses TRBV7-9 with TRBJ1-1; tentatively, D is TRBD1 (5 bases). V gave up 0 bases and J gave up 7 bases, with 9 bases separating them. Germline-derived CDR1 and CDR2 are SEHNR and FQNEAQ (reference sequence). The CDR3 sequence is 13 residues long.

This clone was seen only once. The rearrangement links TRBV10-2 to TRBJ2-1, with D uncertain. V lost 7 bases and J 5 bases, leaving 6 bases between the germline ends. Germline assignment: CDR1 WSHSY and CDR2 SAAADI. This CDR3 has 11 amino acids. For the CDR3, the DNA is TGCGCCAGCAATTATAACAATGAGCAGTTCTTC. Translating gives CASNYNNEQFF.

This sequence joins TRBV6-5 and TRBJ1-1; D is uncertain. The CDR3 runs 15 residues. The V gene's germline CDR1 is MNHEY and CDR2 SVGAGI. V shed 4 bases and J shed 4 bases, with 16 bases lying between them. CDR3 nucleotide sequence: TGTGCCAGCAGTTCGCCGACCAAAAGGAGCACTGAAGCTTTCTTT. This gives the protein CASSSPTKRSTEAFF.